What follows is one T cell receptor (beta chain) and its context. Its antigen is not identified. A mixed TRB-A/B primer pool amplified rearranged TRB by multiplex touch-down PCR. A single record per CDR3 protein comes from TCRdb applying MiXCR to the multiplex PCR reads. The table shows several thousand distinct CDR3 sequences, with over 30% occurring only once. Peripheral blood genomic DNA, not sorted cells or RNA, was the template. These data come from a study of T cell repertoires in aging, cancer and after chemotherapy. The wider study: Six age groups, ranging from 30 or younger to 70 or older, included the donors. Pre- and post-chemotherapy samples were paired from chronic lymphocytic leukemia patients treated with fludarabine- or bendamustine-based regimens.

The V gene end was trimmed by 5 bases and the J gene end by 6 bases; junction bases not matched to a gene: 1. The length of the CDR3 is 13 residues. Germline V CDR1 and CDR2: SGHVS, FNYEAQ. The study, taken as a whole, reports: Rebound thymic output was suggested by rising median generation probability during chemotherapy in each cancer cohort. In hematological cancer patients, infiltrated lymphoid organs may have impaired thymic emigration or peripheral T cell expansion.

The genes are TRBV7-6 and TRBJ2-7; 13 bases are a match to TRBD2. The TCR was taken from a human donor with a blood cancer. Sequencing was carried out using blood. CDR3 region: CASSGLAGVEQYF. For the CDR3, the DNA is TGTGCCAGCAGCGGACTAGCGGGAGTCGAGCAGTACTTC.